Detailed here is one T cell receptor beta chain. The antigen is undetermined. The data derive from a study of shared clonotypes between healthy human individuals. Study-wide findings and caveats: Sequencing depth was expected to influence donor clonotype sharing. Sorted-subset sequencing was shown by rarefaction to be incomplete despite large depth. Generation probability values for non-shared clonotypes were lower than those for clonotypes shared by all four donors.

The authors split each subset's genomic DNA evenly across several immunoSEQ plates. Here immunoSEQ multiplex PCR was the method, and the copy in TCRdb shows in-frame clones only, minus some. The sample lists roughly 570,000 clones; more than 95% were seen once. Naivety among CD8 cells was defined by CD45RO negativity and positive CCR7 selection, thereby excluding terminally differentiated effector memory CD45RA+ cells. Per germline, CDR1 SNHLY and CDR2 FYNNEI. V lost 10 bases to trimming and J lost 2 bases, with 25 bases between them. The CDR3 extends over 17 amino acids. Material for sequencing was naive CD8+ T cells sorted from blood. This sequence was found in a man younger than 40 in good health. The chain has TRBV2 and TRBJ2-3; TRBD1 is a possible D gene (6 bases). This chain's CDR3 is CATATRGQTIHTDTQYF. DNA of the CDR3: TGTGCCACTGCCACGAGAGGACAGACGATTCACACAGATACGCAGTATTTT.